This record concerns one T cell receptor beta chain sequence. This entry comes from a study of blood T cells in healthy people across ages. About the study: Per every two T cells, about one barcoded beta molecule was captured by template switching.

Donors were systemically healthy Caucasian individuals from Russia aged about 6 to 95 years. The authors ran a second PCR of about 7 to 12 cycles using a sample-barcoded 5' primer and a J-beta primer mix. Template switching added a 12-random-nucleotide identifier to every cDNA molecule. Every sample gave at least 2.5 million paired-end reads containing CDR3. In TCRdb, the 5' RACE reads were re-called with MiXCR into one record per CDR3 protein. Of 1.5 million or so distinct CDR3 sequences listed, about 45% are singletons. The TCR sequence derives from a woman aged 18-29 years in good health. Sequenced: blood.

The CDR3 DNA reads TGTGCCAGCAGCGTAGGTAGCGGCACAGATACGCAGTATTTT. It encodes CASSVGSGTDTQYF. The rearrangement uses TRBV9 and TRBJ2-3; TRBD2 might be the D (5 bases). The germline gives CDR1 SGDLS, CDR2 YYNGEE. V lost 0 bases and J 1 base, leaving 6 bases between the germline ends. The CDR3 extends over 14 amino acids. Drawing the rest from reference TRBV9 and TRBJ2-3, the complete variable domain is DSGVTQTPKHLITATGQRVTLRCSPRSGDLSVYWYQQSLDQGLQFLIQYYNGEERAKGNILERFSAQQFPDLHSELNLSSLELGDSALYFCASSVGSGTDTQYFGPGTRLTVL.